This record covers a single T cell receptor (beta chain). Its antigen is unknown. The source of the sample is a study of T cell responses to AZD1222 COVID-19 vaccine. Study summary: Investigators merged groups given second doses at roughly 4 or roughly 12 weeks. Broader study findings: There were vaccine-associated CD4 TCRs across spike, dominant at 160-218 and 743-854. It should be noted that donors were predominantly white British and more often female, and clonal diversity was possibly underestimated.

This CDR3 spans 17 amino acids. Unmatched junction bases numbered 19, after V lost 10 bases and J lost 4 bases. The germline CDR1 and CDR2 sequences are MNHEY and SMNVEV (reference sequence). Clones were sequenced by immunoSEQ multiplex PCR, and TCRdb holds only the in-frame ones, with some missing. This table holds tens of thousands of clones, about 83% found once. V is TRBV27 and J is TRBJ1-2; 9 nucleotides line up with TRBD1. This TCR was recovered from an adult in good health. The sequencing used peripheral blood, collected on day 0 of AZD1222 vaccination. The CDR3 region is CATRRWQTGGDGYGYTF. CDR3 sequence (DNA): TGTGCCACCAGACGGTGGCAGACAGGGGGGGACGGCTATGGCTACACCTTC.